The present T cell receptor beta chain was sequenced within a study of blood T cell repertoires in COVID-19 (dated by TCRdb to the early 2020s). Describing the broader study: Collaborator samples came from the United States, Italy and Spain and covered acute and convalescent phases of COVID-19. Sample metadata almost always included a de-identified subject ID, COVID-19 status, age in years and sex. The repertoires were made available in a free public database intended to serve as a resource for research on the immune response to SARS-CoV-2. Where available, HLA class I and class II types were taken from metadata supplied by the sample provider and were not determined by assay-based typing. Samples came from the ongoing ImmuneRACE study (first 160 participants) plus 1,254 subjects from 6 global collaborators. Deeply sampled blood TCRbeta repertoires from subjects exposed to, actively infected with, or recovered from COVID-19 were included in the dataset. The prospective study material was composed of cDNA or gDNA derived from T cells, B-cell-depleted T cells, or PBMCs.

The immunoSEQ Assay, a bias-controlled multiplex PCR, was used to amplify TCRbeta CDR3 regions from genomic DNA. Per the authors' processing: Within the assay, amplification of reference gene primers was used to estimate how many nucleated cells each sample contained. To quantify the absolute abundance of each unique TCRbeta CDR3 rearrangement, sequence reads were collapsed and filtered. For each sample, productive Simpson clonality was calculated as the square root of Simpson's diversity index across productive rearrangements. In its TCRdb copy, this immuneACCESS table keeps in-frame sequences only and misses some clones. Where compared with another copy, unresolved V genes explain less than half of these, and the others have no known cause. That table furnishes V, J and clone size, whereas the DNA furnished D and trimming. For this sample the table gives about 130,000 clones, of which about 89% were detected only once. The ten largest clones add up to roughly 4.3% of the sample.

Remarks on this clone: The antigen it recognizes is unknown. No clone much larger than this one lies a single base away; base qualities are absent.

V was cut back by 6 bases and J by 6 bases, leaving a gap of 9 bases between them. The CDR3 runs 12 amino acids, cysteine and phenylalanine included. Just CDR3 DNA is preserved here, 36 bases in frame from base 1. CDR1 is given as MNHEY and CDR2 as SVGAGI, both from the germline V gene. Overall results and qualifications from the work: Clinical and demographic metadata were provided uncurated, with the amount varying by source and participant.

At one collaborating source in Seattle, patients were enrolled during active infection and were followed longitudinally through the course of disease. Collaborating institutions collected whole blood in K2EDTA tubes following their own protocols. Collaborator samples were shipped for TCRbeta analysis as frozen whole blood, isolated PBMCs, or DNA extracted from either sample type. The chain is encoded by TRBV6-5 joined to TRBJ1-5, with the D segment identity uncertain. This clonotype was sampled from a man aged 60 to 75 with COVID-19, enrolled during active disease. The specimen was peripheral blood. The DNA reads TGTGCCAGCAGCCCCTCGGGTCAGCCCCAGCATTTT. Its protein product is CASSPSGQPQHF.